The 14 T cell receptor beta chains below all came from one sample that was sequenced in a study of T cell clonality in common variable immunodeficiency. The study's findings and limits: In common variable immunodeficiency, TCR beta chains reportedly carried fewer deletions and N-nucleotide insertions.

Only in-frame clones appear in the TCRdb table, and some are missing; sequencing was by immunoSEQ multiplex PCR. The sample shows approximately 15,000 clones, no singletons; the ten largest hold about an eighth. Antigens for these TCRs are unknown. Input material: peripheral blood mononuclear cells. The receptor set was obtained from a human donor with common variable immunodeficiency.

This clone was detected a few times. The read ends 3 residues early relative to the CDR3; the germline J gene fills the gap. This rearrangement joins TRBV2 to TRBJ2-5, with D hard to call. The CDR3 runs 11 residues. Per the germline V gene, CDR1 is SNHLY and CDR2 is FYNNEI. V lost 7 bases and J 5 bases, leaving 8 bases between the germline ends. The CDR3 region is CASKVLETQYF. Partial CDR3 DNA: TGTGCCAGCAAGGTCTTGGAGACC. The full variable domain, with the rest looked up from reference TRBV2 and TRBJ2-5, is EPEVTQTPSHQVTQMGQEVILRCVPISNHLYFYWYRQILGQKVEFLVSFYNNEISEKSEIFDDQFSVERPDGSNFTLKIRSTKLEDSAMYFCASKVLETQYFGPGTRLLVL.

This clone came up many times. CDR3 region: CASSLLSTDTQYF. Incomplete CDR3 DNA: TGTGCCAGCAGCTTACTTAGCACAGATACG. The chain combines TRBV5-4 with TRBJ2-3; D is undetermined. The read falls 3 residues short of the CDR3 end, and the missing part is taken from the germline J gene. The CDR3 is made up of 13 amino acids. CDR1 SGHNT and CDR2 YYREEE come from the germline V gene (reference sequence). V lost 2 bases to trimming and J lost 0 bases, with 4 bases between them.

This clone appeared a few times. The sequenced fragment ends 3 residues before the CDR3 boundary, so the rest is inferred from the germline J gene. V is TRBV6-2 or TRBV6-3 and J is TRBJ2-7, with TRBD2 matching over 11 bases. This CDR3 spans 15 amino acids. V was pared by 7 bases and J by 2 bases, with 7 bases of the junction left unmatched. CDR1 MNHEY and CDR2 SVGEGT come from the germline V gene. CDR3 DNA (partial): TGTGCCAGCAACAATCTAGCGGGAGGAACCTACGAG. Its translation is CASNNLAGGTYE. The entire CDR3 protein is CASNNLAGGTYEQYF.

This clone was counted a few times. The CDR3 goes on 3 residues after the read ends, and that part is filled in from the germline J gene. The chain has TRBV19 and TRBJ2-4; TRBD1 matches 10 bases. The CDR3 has 16 residues. After removal of 5 bases from V and 1 base from J, the junction contained 5 bases not matched to a gene. CDR1 is LNHDA and CDR2 is SQIVND in the germline V gene (reference sequence). Here the CDR3 reads CASSAPGQGAKNIQYF. The covered CDR3 bases are TGTGCCAGTAGTGCCCCGGGACAGGGGGCCAAAAACATT.

This clone was seen at least ten times. The read ends 3 residues shy of where the CDR3 ends; the end is completed using the germline J gene. The gene calls are TRBV5-5 and TRBJ2-1; maybe TRBD1 (6 bases). The CDR3 has 15 amino acids. Germline assignment: CDR1 SGHKS and CDR2 YYEKEE (reference sequence). Trimming took 3 bases from V and 9 from J, leaving 19 bases between them. CDR3 DNA, as far as it was read: TGTGCCAGCAGCTCCCCAGGGGCTATGGGGAGTGAG. This translates into CASSSPGAMGSE. The entire CDR3 protein is CASSSPGAMGSEQFF.

In this sample, this clone turned up a few times. Coverage ceases 3 residues before the CDR3 finishes, and the germline J gene fills in the end. This chain connects TRBV20-1 to TRBJ1-1, with a tentative D call TRBD1 (6 bases). CDR3 size: 13 residues. With 3 bases removed from V and 3 bases from J, the gap between germline ends came to 11 bases. The germline CDR1 and CDR2 sequences are DFQATT and SNEGSKA (reference sequence). This chain's CDR3 is CSARGAGYTEAFF. CDR3 DNA, as far as it was read: TGCAGTGCTAGGGGGGCCGGGTACACTGAA.

This clone appeared a few times. The CDR3 loop is CASHRGYGYTF. Incomplete CDR3 DNA: TGTGCCAGCCACAGGGGCTATGGC. The chain uses TRBV19 and TRBJ1-2; 7 bases line up with TRBD1. The read finishes 3 residues shy of the CDR3 end, and the germline J gene is used to complete it. Germline CDR1 is LNHDA and CDR2 is SQIVND (reference sequence). The CDR3 has 11 residues. The trim removed 9 bases at V and 4 bases at J, leaving 2 bases unmatched.

Concerning this clone itself: The sequence runs out 3 residues before the end of the CDR3; the remainder is reconstructed from the germline J gene. The genes are TRBV11-2 and TRBJ1-5; D remains ambiguous. Germline V gene lookup returns CDR1 SGHAT and CDR2 FQNNGV. V lost 0 bases and J 4 bases, leaving 4 bases between the germline ends. This CDR3 is 13 amino acids long. The covered CDR3 bases are TGTGCCAGCAGCTTAGATAATAATCAGCCC. Encoded protein: CASSLDNNQP. The entire CDR3 protein is CASSLDNNQPQHF.

This clone was found a few times. The sequence runs out 3 residues before the end of the CDR3; the remainder is reconstructed from the germline J gene. The chain recombines TRBV7-9 with TRBJ2-3; D is unclear. V lost 1 base to trimming and J lost 1 base, with 6 bases between them. The germline gives CDR1 SEHNR, CDR2 FQNEAQ (reference sequence). The CDR3 extends over 14 amino acids. The chain's CDR3 is CASSLGAGTDTQYF. Incomplete CDR3 DNA: TGTGCCAGCAGCTTAGGGGCCGGCACAGATACG.

About this clone: Read sequence stops 3 residues before the CDR3 end, and the germline J gene provides the missing end. The chain carries TRBV20-1 and TRBJ2-7; D is unclear. Looked up from germline, CDR1 is DFQATT and CDR2 is SNEGSKA (reference sequence). V was trimmed by 3 bases and J by 3 bases, leaving 6 bases between them. The CDR3 length is 11 residues. The CDR3 loop is CSARSVYEQYF. The part of the CDR3 DNA that was read is TGCAGTGCTAGGTCAGTCTACGAG.

This clone was detected only a few times. The DNA ends 3 residues before the CDR3 does, and the rest of the CDR3 is filled in from the germline J gene. V usage is TRBV19 and J usage is TRBJ2-6; D is unclear. V lost 3 bases and J 0 bases, leaving 3 bases between the germline ends. This CDR3 is built from 14 residues. Germline V gives CDR1 LNHDA, CDR2 SQIVND (reference sequence). The CDR3 DNA, read in part, is TGTGCCAGTAGTATTCGCTCTGGGGCCAACGTC. Encoded protein: CASSIRSGANV. The complete CDR3 sequence is CASSIRSGANVLTF.

This clone has more than one count but fewer than ten. Read coverage stops 3 residues before the CDR3 terminus; the germline J gene supplies the remainder. V and J are TRBV7-2 and TRBJ2-7, with D possibly matching TRBD1 (7 bases). V dropped 5 bases and J dropped 5 bases, with 19 bases sitting between them. Per germline, CDR1 SGHTA and CDR2 FQGNSA. The CDR3 sequence is 15 residues long. The CDR3 is CASSPSRDSGHEQYF. The CDR3 bases that were read are TGTGCCAGCAGCCCTAGCCGGGACAGCGGGCACGAG. Full variable domain (missing parts from reference TRBV7-2 and TRBJ2-7): GAGVSQSPSNKVTEKGKDVELRCDPISGHTALYWYRQSLGQGLEFLIYFQGNSAPDKSGLPSDRFSAERTGGSVSTLTIQRTQQEDSAVYLCASSPSRDSGHEQYFGPGTRLTVT.

Concerning this clone itself: Sequencing ends 3 residues short of the CDR3 end; the germline J gene provides the rest. The chain has TRBV20-1 and TRBJ2-7; 8 nucleotides align to TRBD1. From germline, CDR1 is DFQATT and CDR2 SNEGSKA (reference sequence). This CDR3 region has 15 residues. V was clipped by 3 bases and J by 1 base; unmatched bases: 8. The DNA read from the CDR3 is TGCAGTGCTAGTGATCCGGGACAGGCGTCCTACGAG. It codes for CSASDPGQASYE. The full-length CDR3 reads as CSASDPGQASYEQYF.

This clone occurred a few times. Coverage ceases 3 residues before the CDR3 finishes, and the germline J gene fills in the end. This rearrangement joins TRBV7-9 to TRBJ2-1, with TRBD2 matching 9 bases. Per germline, CDR1 SEHNR and CDR2 FQNEAQ (reference sequence). The junction had 1 base not matched to a gene; V was cut back by 5 bases and J by 2 bases. The CDR3 has 14 amino acids. CDR3 sequence: CASSASGAYNEQFF. The sequenced CDR3 bases are TGTGCCAGCAGCGCTAGCGGGGCCTACAATGAG. The complete variable domain, with remaining parts taken from reference TRBV7-9 and TRBJ2-1, reads DTGVSQNPRHKITKRGQNVTFRCDPISEHNRLYWYRQTLGQGPEFLTYFQNEAQLEKSRLLSDRFSAERPKGSFSTLEIQRTEQGDSAMYLCASSASGAYNEQFFGPGTRLTVL.